Shown below are 14 T cell receptor beta chains from a single sample sequenced in a study of regulatory T cells in long-lasting Graves disease. The time point denotes: newly diagnosed GD, antithyroid drugs for less than 3 months. The TCR library was prepared using RNA isolated from PBMCs. Arm-PCR of CDR3 regions and iRepertoire HTBI primers were the basis on which TCR beta libraries were built. In TCRdb, the multiplex PCR reads were re-called with MiXCR into one record per CDR3 protein. Of almost 450,000 distinct CDR3 sequences detected, about 16% appear once; the ten largest clones hold around 11%. This sample also belongs to another study, concerning T cells in Graves' hyperthyroidism and ophthalmopathy.

The sequencing used peripheral blood mononuclear cells (PBMCs), collected at new diagnosis, from a patient treated with antithyroid drugs. The receptors were sampled from a young woman with Graves disease.

In the case of this clonotype: The DNA is omitted, as the CDR3 cannot be located on it reliably, and the CDR3 follows TCRdb's listing. The V gene is TRBV15, the J gene TRBJ2-5; TRBD1, the table's D call, lacks a check against the DNA. The CDR3 adds up to 24 amino acids, both ends counted. The germline CDR1 and CDR2 sequences are LNHNV and YYDKDF (reference sequence). The CDR3 loop reads CATSREGGTGANVLTFGAGETQYF.

V usage is TRBV7-2 and J usage is TRBJ2-5; 7 nucleotides agree with TRBD2. In germline, CDR1 is SGHTA, CDR2 FQGNSA. CDR3 length equals 17 residues. V trimming: 3 bases; J trimming: 4 bases; junction bases outside the gene matches: 14. In DNA, the CDR3 is TGTGCCAGCAGCTTCCGGGCGGGAGCAGTCCAAAGAGAGACCCAGTACTTC. Translation: CASSFRAGAVQRETQYF.

The V and J genes are TRBV20-1 and TRBJ2-5; D might be TRBD2 (5 bases). Germline V gives CDR1 DFQATT, CDR2 SNEGSKA (reference sequence). CDR3 length: 13 amino acids. The V end lost 5 bases, the J end lost 5 bases, and 15 bases lay between the germline ends. The CDR3 protein is CSALRESRETQYF. Here the CDR3 DNA reads TGCAGTGCTCTGAGGGAGAGTCGGGAGACCCAGTACTTC.

This clonotype was seen many times. The rearrangement uses TRBV3-1 and TRBJ2-1, with 7 bases fitting TRBD2. This CDR3 has 13 amino acids. The J segment lost 7 bases and the V segment lost 3 bases, leaving 3 bases of the junction unmatched. Germline-derived CDR1 and CDR2 are LGHDT and YNNKEL (reference sequence). In DNA, the CDR3 is TGTGCCAGCAGCCAGGCGGGAGAGAATGAGCAGTTCTTC. Its protein product is CASSQAGENEQFF.

This clonotype has just one count. This may be a read error, as it is one base from a much larger clone. The chain combines TRBV28 with TRBJ2-1, with D perhaps matching TRBD1 (5 bases). The J call is uncertain, as TRBJ2-7 better fits the DNA end. The CDR3 sequence is 15 residues long. CDR1 and CDR2 (germline): MDHEN, SYDVKM. CDR3 bases: TGTGCCAGCGGTCGGACACTCTTTTCCTACAATGAGCAGTACTTC. Translating gives CASGRTLFSYNEQYF.

The table lists this clonotype with many counts. J is TRBJ2-7 and V is TRBV28, with 10 bases identical to TRBD2. Germline V gene data show CDR1 as MDHEN and CDR2 as SYDVKM. Unmatched junction bases numbered 18, after V lost 7 bases and J lost 6 bases. The CDR3 contains 17 residues. The CDR3, as DNA: TGTGCCAGCATCTCAAGTCCCGGGCTAGCGGGAGATCGCGAGCAGTACTTC. Its translation: CASISSPGLAGDREQYF.

This clonotype was recorded a few times. The chain recombines TRBV19 with TRBJ2-6, with D possibly TRBD2 on 5 matching bases. The V gene lost 7 bases and the J gene lost 2 bases, with 12 bases spanning the gap. CDR3 size: 15 residues. Looked up from germline, CDR1 is LNHDA and CDR2 is SQIVND (reference sequence). The CDR3 DNA reads TGTGCCAGTAAGAAGCGAGGGCCTGGGGCCAACGTCCTGACTTTC. Its protein product is CASKKRGPGANVLTF.

Ten or more counts support this clonotype. The J gene is TRBJ2-7, the V gene TRBV28; 9 bases fit TRBD1. The V and J ends lost 3 bases and 1 base, in that order; junction bases with no gene match: 10. Per the germline V gene, CDR1 is MDHEN and CDR2 is SYDVKM. CDR3 length: 17 amino acids. CDR3 sequence: CASSFLGGQGPSYEQYF. CDR3 sequence (DNA): TGTGCCAGCAGTTTTTTAGGGGGACAGGGACCATCCTACGAGCAGTACTTC. Combining the CDR3 with reference TRBV28 and TRBJ2-7 gives the whole variable domain DVKVTQSSRYLVKRTGEKVFLECVQDMDHENMFWYRQDPGLGLRLIYFSYDVKMKEKGDIPEGYSVSREKKERFSLILESASTNQTSMYLCASSFLGGQGPSYEQYFGPGTRLTVT.

This clonotype has at least ten counts. The rearrangement uses TRBV2 and TRBJ2-7; tentative D call: TRBD2 (5 bases). This CDR3 is built from 13 residues. Germline V gene sequence: CDR1 SNHLY, CDR2 FYNNEI. Trimming pared 8 bases from V and 3 bases from J, leaving 14 bases between. CDR3 protein: CASAPDGVYEQYF. The CDR3 DNA sequence: TGTGCCAGCGCCCCTGACGGGGTCTACGAGCAGTACTTC.

This clonotype has a count of ten or more. This chain links TRBV10-2 with TRBJ2-2, with TRBD2 matching 9 bases. The V gene end was trimmed by 0 bases and the J gene end by 4 bases; junction bases not matched to a gene: 9. The CDR3 length is 18 residues. The V gene's germline CDR1 is WSHSY and CDR2 SAAADI. CDR3 sequence: CASSESKALAGSTGELFF. CDR3 DNA sequence: TGCGCCAGCAGTGAGTCGAAGGCTCTAGCGGGAAGCACCGGGGAGCTGTTTTTT.

This clonotype was seen a few times. CDR3 in amino acids: CASSTPLAGSTDTQYF. The CDR3 DNA reads as TGTGCCAGTAGCACCCCTCTAGCGGGAAGCACAGATACGCAGTATTTT. The rearrangement links TRBV19 to TRBJ2-3; TRBD2 aligns across 9 bases. V trimming: 6 bases; J trimming: 0 bases; junction bases outside the gene matches: 7. The CDR3 is 16 amino acids. CDR1 and CDR2 from the germline V gene are LNHDA and SQIVND (reference sequence).

This clonotype came up many times. The genes are TRBV11-3 and TRBJ2-7, with TRBD1 matching over 7 bases. Germline lookup yields CDR1 SGHNT and CDR2 YENEEA. The CDR3 has 13 amino acids. The V and J ends lost 4 bases and 5 bases, in that order; junction bases with no gene match: 5. CDR3 sequence reads: CASSSGTVDEQYF. The CDR3 bases are TGTGCCAGCAGCTCAGGGACAGTCGACGAGCAGTACTTC.

This clonotype occurred many times. The rearrangement links TRBV24-1 to TRBJ2-3, with 8 bases matching TRBD2. J gave up 0 bases and V 3 bases, and 4 bases lay outside the gene matches. CDR3 length equals 16 residues. The germline gives CDR1 KGHDR, CDR2 SFDVKD. The CDR3 loop is CATSDGVAGSTDTQYF. The CDR3 bases are TGTGCCACCAGTGATGGGGTAGCGGGGAGCACAGATACGCAGTATTTT.

This clonotype was counted ten times or more. The chain recombines TRBV2 with TRBJ2-3; D is unclear. Gene TRBJ2-5 matches the end of the DNA better, so the J call may be wrong. The CDR3 covers 12 residues. Germline V gene lookup returns CDR1 SNHLY and CDR2 FYNNEI. CDR3 sequence: CASSEDFGTQYF. The CDR3 bases are TGTGCCAGCAGTGAAGATTTCGGAACCCAGTACTTC.